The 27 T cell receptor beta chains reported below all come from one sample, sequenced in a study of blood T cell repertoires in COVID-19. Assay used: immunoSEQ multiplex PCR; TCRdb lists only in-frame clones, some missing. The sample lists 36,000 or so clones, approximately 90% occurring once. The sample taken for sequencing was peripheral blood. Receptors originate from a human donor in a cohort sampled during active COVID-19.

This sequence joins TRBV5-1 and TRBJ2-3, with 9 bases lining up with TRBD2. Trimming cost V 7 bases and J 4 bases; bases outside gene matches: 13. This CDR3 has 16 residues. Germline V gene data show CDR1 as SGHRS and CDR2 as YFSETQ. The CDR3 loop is CASSLGARGGPDTQYF. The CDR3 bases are TGCGCCAGCTCCCTCGGTGCGCGGGGGGGCCCAGATACGCAGTATTTT.

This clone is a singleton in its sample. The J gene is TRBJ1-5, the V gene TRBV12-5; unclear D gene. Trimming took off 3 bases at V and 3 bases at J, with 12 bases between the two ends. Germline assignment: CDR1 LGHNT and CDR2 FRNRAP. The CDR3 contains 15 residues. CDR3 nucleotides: TGTGCTAGTGGTTTCTGGGCTAATGACAATCAGCCCCAGCATTTT. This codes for CASGFWANDNQPQHF.

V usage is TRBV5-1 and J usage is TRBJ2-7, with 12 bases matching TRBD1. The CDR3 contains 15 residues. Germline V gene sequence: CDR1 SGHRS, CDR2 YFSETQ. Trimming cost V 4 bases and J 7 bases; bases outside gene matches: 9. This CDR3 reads CASSAGTGGREEQYF. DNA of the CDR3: TGCGCCAGCAGCGCCGGGACAGGGGGCCGGGAAGAGCAGTACTTC.

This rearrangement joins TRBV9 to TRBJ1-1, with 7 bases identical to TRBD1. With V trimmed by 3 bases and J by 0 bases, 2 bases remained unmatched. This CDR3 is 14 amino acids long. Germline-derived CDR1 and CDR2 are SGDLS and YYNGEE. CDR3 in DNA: TGTGCCAGCAGCGCCGGGACAGTGAACACTGAAGCTTTCTTT. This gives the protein CASSAGTVNTEAFF.

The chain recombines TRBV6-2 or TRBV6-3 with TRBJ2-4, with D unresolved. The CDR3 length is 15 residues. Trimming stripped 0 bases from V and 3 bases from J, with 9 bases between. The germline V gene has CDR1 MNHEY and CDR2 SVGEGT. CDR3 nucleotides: TGTGCCAGCAGTTACTCGACTCCCAACAAAAACATTCAGTACTTC. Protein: CASSYSTPNKNIQYF.

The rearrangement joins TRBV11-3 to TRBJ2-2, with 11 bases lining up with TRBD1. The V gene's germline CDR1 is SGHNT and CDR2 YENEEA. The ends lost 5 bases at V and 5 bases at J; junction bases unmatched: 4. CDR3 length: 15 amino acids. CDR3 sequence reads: CASSRGTGGTGELFF. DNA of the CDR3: TGTGCCAGCAGCCGAGGGACAGGGGGAACCGGGGAGCTGTTTTTT. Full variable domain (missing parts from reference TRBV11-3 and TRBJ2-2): EAGVVQSPRYKIIEKKQPVAFWCNPISGHNTLYWYLQNLGQGPELLIRYENEEAVDDSQLPKDRFSAERLKGVDSTLKIQPAELGDSAVYLCASSRGTGGTGELFFGEGSRLTVL.

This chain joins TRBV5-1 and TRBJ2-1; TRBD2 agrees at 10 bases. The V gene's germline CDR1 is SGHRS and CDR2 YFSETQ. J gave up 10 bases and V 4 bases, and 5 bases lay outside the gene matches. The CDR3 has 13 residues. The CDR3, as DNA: TGCGCCAGCAGCGGCGGACTAGCGGAGGAGCAGTTCTTC. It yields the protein CASSGGLAEEQFF.

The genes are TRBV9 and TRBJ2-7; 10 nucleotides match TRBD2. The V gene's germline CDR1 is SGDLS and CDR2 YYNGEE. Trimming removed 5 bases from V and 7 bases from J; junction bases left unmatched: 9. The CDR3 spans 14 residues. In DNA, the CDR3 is TGTGCCAGCAGTTTAGGACTAGCGGTCCAGGAGCAGTACTTC. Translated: CASSLGLAVQEQYF.

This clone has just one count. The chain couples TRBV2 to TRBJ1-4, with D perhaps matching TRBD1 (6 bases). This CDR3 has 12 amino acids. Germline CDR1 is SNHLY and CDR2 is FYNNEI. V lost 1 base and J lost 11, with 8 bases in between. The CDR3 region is CASSEGQGKLFF. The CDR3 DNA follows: TGTGCCAGCAGTGAAGGGCAGGGGAAACTGTTTTTT.

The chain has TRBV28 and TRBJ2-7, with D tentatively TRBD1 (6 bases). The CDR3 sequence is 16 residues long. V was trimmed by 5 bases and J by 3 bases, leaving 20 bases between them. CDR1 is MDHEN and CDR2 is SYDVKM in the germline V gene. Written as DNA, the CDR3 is TGTGCCAGCAGTCCGAGTCCGGGACACCTAATCTACGAGCAGTACTTC. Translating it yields CASSPSPGHLIYEQYF. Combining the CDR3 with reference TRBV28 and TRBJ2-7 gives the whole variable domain DVKVTQSSRYLVKRTGEKVFLECVQDMDHENMFWYRQDPGLGLRLIYFSYDVKMKEKGDIPEGYSVSREKKERFSLILESASTNQTSMYLCASSPSPGHLIYEQYFGPGTRLTVT.

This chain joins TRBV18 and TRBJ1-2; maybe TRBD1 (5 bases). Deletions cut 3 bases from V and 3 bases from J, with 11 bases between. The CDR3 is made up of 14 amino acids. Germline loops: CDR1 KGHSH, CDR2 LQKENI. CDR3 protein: CASSPEGSHYGYTF. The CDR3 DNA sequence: TGTGCCAGCTCACCGGAGGGGAGTCACTATGGCTACACCTTC.

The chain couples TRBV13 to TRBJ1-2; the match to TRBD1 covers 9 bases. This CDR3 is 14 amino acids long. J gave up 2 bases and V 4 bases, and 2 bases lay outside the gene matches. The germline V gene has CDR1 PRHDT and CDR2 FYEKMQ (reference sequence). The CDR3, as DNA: TGTGCCAGCAGCTCGGGACAGGGAAACTATGGCTACACCTTC. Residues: CASSSGQGNYGYTF.

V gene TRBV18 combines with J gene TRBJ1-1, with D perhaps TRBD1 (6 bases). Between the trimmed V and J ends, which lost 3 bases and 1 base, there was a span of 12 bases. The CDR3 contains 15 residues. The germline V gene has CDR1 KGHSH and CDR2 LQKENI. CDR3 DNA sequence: TGTGCCAGCTCACCCTGGGCAGGGGCGAACACTGAAGCTTTCTTT. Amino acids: CASSPWAGANTEAFF. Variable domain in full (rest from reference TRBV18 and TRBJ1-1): NAGVMQNPRHLVRRRGQEARLRCSPMKGHSHVYWYRQLPEEGLKFMVYLQKENIIDESGMPKERFSAEFPKEGPSILRIQQVVRGDSAAYFCASSPWAGANTEAFFGQGTRLTVV.

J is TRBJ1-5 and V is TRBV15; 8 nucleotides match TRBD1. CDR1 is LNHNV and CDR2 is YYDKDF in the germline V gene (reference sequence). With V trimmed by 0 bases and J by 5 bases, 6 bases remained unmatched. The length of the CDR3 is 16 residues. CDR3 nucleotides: TGTGCCACCAGCAGAGACGCGGACAGGGTGGATCAGCCCCAGCATTTT. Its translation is CATSRDADRVDQPQHF.

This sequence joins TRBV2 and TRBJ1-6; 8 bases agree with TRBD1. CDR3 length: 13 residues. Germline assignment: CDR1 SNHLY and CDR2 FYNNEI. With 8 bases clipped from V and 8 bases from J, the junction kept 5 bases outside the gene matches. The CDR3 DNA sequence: TGTGCCAGCGGTGGACAGGGCTATTCACCCCTCCACTTT. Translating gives CASGGQGYSPLHF. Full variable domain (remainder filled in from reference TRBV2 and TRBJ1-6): EPEVTQTPSHQVTQMGQEVILRCVPISNHLYFYWYRQILGQKVEFLVSFYNNEISEKSEIFDDQFSVERPDGSNFTLKIRSTKLEDSAMYFCASGGQGYSPLHFGNGTRLTVT.

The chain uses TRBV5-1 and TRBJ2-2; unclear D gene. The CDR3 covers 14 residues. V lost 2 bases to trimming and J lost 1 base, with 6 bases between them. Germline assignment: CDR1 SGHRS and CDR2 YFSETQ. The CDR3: CASSLNWNTGELFF. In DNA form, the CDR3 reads TGCGCCAGCAGCTTAAACTGGAACACCGGGGAGCTGTTTTTT.

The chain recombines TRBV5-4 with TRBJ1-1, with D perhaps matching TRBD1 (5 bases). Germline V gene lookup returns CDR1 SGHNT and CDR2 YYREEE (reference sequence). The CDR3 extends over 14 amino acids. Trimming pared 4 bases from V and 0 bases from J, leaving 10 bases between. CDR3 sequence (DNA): TGTGCCAGCAGCCCGGGGGGGTTGAACACTGAAGCTTTCTTT. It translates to CASSPGGLNTEAFF.

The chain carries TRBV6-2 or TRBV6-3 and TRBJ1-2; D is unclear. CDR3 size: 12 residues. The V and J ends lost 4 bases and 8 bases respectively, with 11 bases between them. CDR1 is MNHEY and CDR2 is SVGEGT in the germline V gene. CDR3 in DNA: TGTGCCAGCAGTTCCACCGGCGGCGGCTACACCTTC. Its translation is CASSSTGGGYTF.

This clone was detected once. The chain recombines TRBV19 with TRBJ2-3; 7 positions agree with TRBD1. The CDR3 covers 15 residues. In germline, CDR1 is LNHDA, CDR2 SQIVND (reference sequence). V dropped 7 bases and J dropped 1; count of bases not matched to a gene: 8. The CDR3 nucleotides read TGTGCCAGTACCAAAGGGGACAGCGGCACAGATACGCAGTATTTT. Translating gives CASTKGDSGTDTQYF.

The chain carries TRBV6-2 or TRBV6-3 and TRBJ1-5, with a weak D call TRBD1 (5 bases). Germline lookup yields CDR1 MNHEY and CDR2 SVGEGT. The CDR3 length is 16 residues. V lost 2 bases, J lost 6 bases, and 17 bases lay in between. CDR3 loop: CASSYVGSGLGQPQHF. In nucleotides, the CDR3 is TGTGCCAGCAGTTACGTCGGTTCAGGGCTCGGTCAGCCCCAGCATTTT.

The CDR3 region has the DNA TGCGCCAGCAGCCCCGGGGGTGTTAGCGGCTCCTACGAGCAGTACTTC. It is translated as CASSPGGVSGSYEQYF. This chain links TRBV5-1 with TRBJ2-7; D perhaps matches TRBD2 (6 bases). V shed 4 bases and J shed 0 bases, with 17 bases lying between them. Germline assignment: CDR1 SGHRS and CDR2 YFSETQ. CDR3 length: 16 amino acids. Supplemented by reference TRBV5-1 and TRBJ2-7, the full variable domain reads KAGVTQTPRYLIKTRGQQVTLSCSPISGHRSVSWYQQTPGQGLQFLFEYFSETQRNKGNFPGRFSGRQFSNSRSEMNVSTLELGDSALYLCASSPGGVSGSYEQYFGPGTRLTVT.

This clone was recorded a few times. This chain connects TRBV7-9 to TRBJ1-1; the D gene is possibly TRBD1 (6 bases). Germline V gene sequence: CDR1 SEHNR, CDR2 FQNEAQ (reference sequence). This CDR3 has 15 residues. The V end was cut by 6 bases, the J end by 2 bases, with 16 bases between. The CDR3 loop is CASSLRGTSNTEAFF. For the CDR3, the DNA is TGTGCCAGCAGTCTGCGAGGGACATCCAACACTGAAGCTTTCTTT.

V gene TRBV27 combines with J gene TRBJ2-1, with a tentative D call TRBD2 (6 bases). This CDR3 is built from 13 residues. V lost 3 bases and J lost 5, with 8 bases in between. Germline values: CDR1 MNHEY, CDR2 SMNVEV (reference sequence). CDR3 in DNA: TGTGCCAGCAGTTTTTCGGGGGACAATGAGCAGTTCTTC. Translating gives CASSFSGDNEQFF.

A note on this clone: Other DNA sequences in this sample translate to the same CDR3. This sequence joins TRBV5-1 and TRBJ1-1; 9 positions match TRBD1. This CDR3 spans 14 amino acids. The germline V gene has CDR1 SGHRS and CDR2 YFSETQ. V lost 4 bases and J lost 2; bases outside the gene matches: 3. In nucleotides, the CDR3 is TGCGCCAGCAGCCTCACAGGGGGCAACACTGAAGCTTTCTTT. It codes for CASSLTGGNTEAFF.

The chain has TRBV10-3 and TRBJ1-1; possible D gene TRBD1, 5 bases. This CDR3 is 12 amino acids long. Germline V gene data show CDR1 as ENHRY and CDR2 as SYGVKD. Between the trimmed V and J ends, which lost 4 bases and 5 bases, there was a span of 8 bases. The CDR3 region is CAISGGETEAFF. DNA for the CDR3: TGTGCCATCAGTGGGGGGGAAACTGAAGCTTTCTTT.

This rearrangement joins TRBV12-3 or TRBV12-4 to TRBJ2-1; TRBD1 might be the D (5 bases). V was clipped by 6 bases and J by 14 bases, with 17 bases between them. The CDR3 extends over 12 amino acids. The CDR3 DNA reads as TGTGCCAGCAGGGGCCGAGCGCCCAGGGAGTTCTTC. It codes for CASRGRAPREFF.

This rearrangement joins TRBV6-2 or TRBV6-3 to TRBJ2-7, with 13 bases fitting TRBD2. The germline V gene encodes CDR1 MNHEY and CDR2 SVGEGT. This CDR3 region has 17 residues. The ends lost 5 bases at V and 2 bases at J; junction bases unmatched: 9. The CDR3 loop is CASSGRLGTSGAYEQYF. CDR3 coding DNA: TGTGCCAGCAGTGGACGACTTGGGACTAGCGGGGCCTACGAGCAGTACTTC.